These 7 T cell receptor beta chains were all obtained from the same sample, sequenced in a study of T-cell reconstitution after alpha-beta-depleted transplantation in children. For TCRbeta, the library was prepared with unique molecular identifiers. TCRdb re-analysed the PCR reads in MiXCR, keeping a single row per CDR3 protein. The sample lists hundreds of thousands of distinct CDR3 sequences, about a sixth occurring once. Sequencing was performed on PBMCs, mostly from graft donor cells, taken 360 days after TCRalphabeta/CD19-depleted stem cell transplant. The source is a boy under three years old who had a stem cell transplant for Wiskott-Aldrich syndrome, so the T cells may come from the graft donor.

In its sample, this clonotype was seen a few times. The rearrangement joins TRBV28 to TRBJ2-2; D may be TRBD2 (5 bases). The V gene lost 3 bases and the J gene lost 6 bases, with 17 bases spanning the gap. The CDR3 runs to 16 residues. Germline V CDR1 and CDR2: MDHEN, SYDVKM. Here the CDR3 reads CASSFADSDFSGELFF. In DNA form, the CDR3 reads TGTGCCAGCAGTTTCGCTGATAGCGATTTCTCCGGGGAGCTGTTTTTT.

CDR3 protein: CASSFEGRGNQPQHF. For the CDR3, the DNA is TGTGCCAGCAGTTTCGAGGGGCGGGGCAATCAGCCCCAGCATTTT. The chain recombines TRBV28 with TRBJ1-5, with D tentatively TRBD1 (5 bases). CDR3 length: 15 amino acids. V lost 3 bases and J lost 2, with 11 bases in between. Germline-derived CDR1 and CDR2 are MDHEN and SYDVKM.

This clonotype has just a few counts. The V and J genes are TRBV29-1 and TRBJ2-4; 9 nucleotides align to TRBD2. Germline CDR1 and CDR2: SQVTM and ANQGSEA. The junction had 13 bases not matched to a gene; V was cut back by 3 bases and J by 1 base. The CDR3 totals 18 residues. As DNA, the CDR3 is TGCAGCGTTGAGTCGAGCGGGGGGCCCCAGGGGGCCAAAAACATTCAGTACTTC. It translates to CSVESSGGPQGAKNIQYF.

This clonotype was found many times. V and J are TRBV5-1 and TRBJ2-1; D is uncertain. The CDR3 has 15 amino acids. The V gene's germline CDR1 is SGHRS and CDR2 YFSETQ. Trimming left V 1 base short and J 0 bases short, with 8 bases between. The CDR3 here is CASSLTADSYNEQFF. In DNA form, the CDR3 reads TGCGCCAGCAGCTTGACCGCTGACTCCTACAATGAGCAGTTCTTC. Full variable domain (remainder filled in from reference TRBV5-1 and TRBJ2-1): KAGVTQTPRYLIKTRGQQVTLSCSPISGHRSVSWYQQTPGQGLQFLFEYFSETQRNKGNFPGRFSGRQFSNSRSEMNVSTLELGDSALYLCASSLTADSYNEQFFGPGTRLTVL.

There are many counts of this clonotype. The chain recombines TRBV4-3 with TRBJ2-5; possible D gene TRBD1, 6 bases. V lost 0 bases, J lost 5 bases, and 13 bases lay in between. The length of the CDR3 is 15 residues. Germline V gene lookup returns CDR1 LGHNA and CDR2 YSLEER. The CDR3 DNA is TGCGCCAGCAGCCAAGATCTCTGGGGGCAGGAGACCCAGTACTTC. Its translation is CASSQDLWGQETQYF.

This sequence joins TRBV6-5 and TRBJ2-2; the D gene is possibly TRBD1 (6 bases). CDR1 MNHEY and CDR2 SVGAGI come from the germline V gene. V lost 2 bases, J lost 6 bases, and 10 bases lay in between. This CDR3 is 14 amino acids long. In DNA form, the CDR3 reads TGTGCCAGCAGTTACACACAGGGTCCCGGGGAGCTGTTTTTT. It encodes CASSYTQGPGELFF.

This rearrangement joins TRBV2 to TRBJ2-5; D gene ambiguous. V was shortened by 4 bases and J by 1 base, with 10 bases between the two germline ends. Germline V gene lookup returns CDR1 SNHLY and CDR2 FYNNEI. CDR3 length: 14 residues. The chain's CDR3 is CASSVKIFQETQYF. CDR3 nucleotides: TGTGCCAGCAGTGTCAAAATATTCCAAGAGACCCAGTACTTC.